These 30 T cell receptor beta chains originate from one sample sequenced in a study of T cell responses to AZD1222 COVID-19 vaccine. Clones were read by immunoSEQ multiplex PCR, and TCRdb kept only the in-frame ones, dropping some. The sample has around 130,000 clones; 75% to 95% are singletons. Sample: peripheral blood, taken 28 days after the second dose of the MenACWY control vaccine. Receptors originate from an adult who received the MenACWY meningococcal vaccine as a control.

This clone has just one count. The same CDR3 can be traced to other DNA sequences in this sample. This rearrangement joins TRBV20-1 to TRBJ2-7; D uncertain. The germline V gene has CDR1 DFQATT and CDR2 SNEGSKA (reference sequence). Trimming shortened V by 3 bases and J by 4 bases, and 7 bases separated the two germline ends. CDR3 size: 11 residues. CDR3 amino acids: CSARVGYEQYF. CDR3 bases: TGCAGTGCTAGGGTCGGGTACGAGCAGTACTTC.

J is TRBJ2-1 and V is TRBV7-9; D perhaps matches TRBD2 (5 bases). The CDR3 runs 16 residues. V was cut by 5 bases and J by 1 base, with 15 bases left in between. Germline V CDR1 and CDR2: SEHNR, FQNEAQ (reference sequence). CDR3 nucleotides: TGTGCCAGCAGCCGCATGGTCGGGGATTCCTACAATGAGCAGTTCTTC. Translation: CASSRMVGDSYNEQFF.

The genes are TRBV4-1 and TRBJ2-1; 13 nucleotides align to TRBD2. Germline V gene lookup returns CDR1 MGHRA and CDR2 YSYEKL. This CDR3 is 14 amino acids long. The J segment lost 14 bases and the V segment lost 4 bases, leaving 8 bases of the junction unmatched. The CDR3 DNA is TGCGCCAGCAGCCCCCCCGGGACTAGCGGGGCCAAGTTCTTC. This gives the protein CASSPPGTSGAKFF.

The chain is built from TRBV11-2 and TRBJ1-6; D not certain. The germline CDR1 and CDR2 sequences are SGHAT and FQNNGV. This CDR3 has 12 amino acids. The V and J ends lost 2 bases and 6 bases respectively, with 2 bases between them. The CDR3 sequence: CASSLSNSPLHF. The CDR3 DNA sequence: TGTGCCAGCAGCTTAAGTAATTCACCCCTCCACTTT.

In nucleotides, the CDR3 is TGTGCCAGCTCACCACAACTAGCCTACACAGATACGCAGTATTTT. As protein: CASSPQLAYTDTQYF. This chain links TRBV18 with TRBJ2-3, with D possibly TRBD2 on 6 matching bases. The length of the CDR3 is 15 residues. V was cut by 1 base and J by 2 bases, with 10 bases left in between. Germline V CDR1 and CDR2: KGHSH, LQKENI.

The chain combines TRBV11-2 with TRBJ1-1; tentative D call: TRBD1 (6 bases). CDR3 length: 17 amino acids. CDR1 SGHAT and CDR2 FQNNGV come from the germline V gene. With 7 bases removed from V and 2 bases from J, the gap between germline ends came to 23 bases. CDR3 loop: CASTLSPRGARNTEAFF. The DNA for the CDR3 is TGTGCCAGCACCCTTAGCCCCCGGGGGGCGCGTAACACTGAAGCTTTCTTT.

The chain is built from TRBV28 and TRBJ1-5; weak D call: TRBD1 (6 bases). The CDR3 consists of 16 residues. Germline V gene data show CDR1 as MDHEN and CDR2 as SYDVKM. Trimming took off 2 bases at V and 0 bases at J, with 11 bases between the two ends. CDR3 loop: CASSLITGNSNQPQHF. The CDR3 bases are TGTGCCAGCAGTTTAATTACAGGGAATAGCAATCAGCCCCAGCATTTT.

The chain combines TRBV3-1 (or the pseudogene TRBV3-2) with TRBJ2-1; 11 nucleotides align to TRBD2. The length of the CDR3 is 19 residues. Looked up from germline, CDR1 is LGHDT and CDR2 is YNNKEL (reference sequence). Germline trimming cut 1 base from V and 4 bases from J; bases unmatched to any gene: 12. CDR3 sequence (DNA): TGTGCCAGCAGCCAAGCCCTACCCCTGCTAGCGGGGGGTTACAATGAGCAGTTCTTC. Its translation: CASSQALPLLAGGYNEQFF.

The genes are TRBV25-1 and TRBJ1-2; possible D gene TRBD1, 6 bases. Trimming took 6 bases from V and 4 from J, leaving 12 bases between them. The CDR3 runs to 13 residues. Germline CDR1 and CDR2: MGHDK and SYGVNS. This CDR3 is CASSSGAGYGYTF. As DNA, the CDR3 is TGTGCCAGCAGCTCAGGGGCAGGCTATGGCTACACCTTC.

CDR3 in amino acids: CASRSGTGGNSNQPQHF. DNA of the CDR3: TGTGCCAGCAGATCCGGGACAGGGGGTAATAGCAATCAGCCCCAGCATTTT. The V and J genes are TRBV28 and TRBJ1-5; 11 nucleotides line up with TRBD1. The germline CDR1 and CDR2 sequences are MDHEN and SYDVKM. The trim removed 6 bases at V and 0 bases at J, leaving 7 bases unmatched. The CDR3 is made up of 17 amino acids.

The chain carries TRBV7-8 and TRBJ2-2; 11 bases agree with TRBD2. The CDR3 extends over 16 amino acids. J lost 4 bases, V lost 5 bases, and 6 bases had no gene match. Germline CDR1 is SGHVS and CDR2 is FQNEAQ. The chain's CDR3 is CASSPPTSGVTGELFF. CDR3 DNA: TGTGCCAGCAGCCCGCCGACTAGCGGGGTCACCGGGGAGCTGTTTTTT.

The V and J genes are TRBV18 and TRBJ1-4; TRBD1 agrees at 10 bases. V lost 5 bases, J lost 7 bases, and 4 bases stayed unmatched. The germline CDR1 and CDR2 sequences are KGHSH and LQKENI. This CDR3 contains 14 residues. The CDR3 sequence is CASSTGTGVEKLFF. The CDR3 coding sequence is TGTGCCAGCTCAACCGGGACAGGGGTTGAAAAACTGTTTTTT.

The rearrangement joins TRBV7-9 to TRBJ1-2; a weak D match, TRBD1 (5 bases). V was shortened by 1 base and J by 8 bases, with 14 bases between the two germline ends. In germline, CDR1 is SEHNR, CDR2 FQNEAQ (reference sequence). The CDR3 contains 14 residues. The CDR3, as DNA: TGTGCCAGCAGCTTAGGTTCAGGGTGGCGCGGCTACACCTTC. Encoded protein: CASSLGSGWRGYTF.

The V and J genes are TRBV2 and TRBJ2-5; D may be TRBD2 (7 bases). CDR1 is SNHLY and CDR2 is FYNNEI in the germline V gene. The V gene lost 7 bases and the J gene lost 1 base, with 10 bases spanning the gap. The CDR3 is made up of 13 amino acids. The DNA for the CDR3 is TGTGCCAGCAAACGGGGGGCCCAAGAGACCCAGTACTTC. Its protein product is CASKRGAQETQYF. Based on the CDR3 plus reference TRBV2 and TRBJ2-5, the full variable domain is EPEVTQTPSHQVTQMGQEVILRCVPISNHLYFYWYRQILGQKVEFLVSFYNNEISEKSEIFDDQFSVERPDGSNFTLKIRSTKLEDSAMYFCASKRGAQETQYFGPGTRLLVL.

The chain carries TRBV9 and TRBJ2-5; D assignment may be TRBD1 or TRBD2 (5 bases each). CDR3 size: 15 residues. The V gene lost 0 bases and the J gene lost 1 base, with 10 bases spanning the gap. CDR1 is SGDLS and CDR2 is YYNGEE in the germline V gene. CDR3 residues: CASSVGGQGQETQYF. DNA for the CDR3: TGTGCCAGCAGCGTAGGAGGGCAGGGCCAAGAGACCCAGTACTTC.

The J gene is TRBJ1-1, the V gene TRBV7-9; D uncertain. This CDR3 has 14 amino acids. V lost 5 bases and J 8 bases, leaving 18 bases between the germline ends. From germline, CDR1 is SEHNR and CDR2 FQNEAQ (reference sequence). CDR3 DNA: TGTGCCAGCAGCCTTCCGGGCCTGAGACGCGAAGCTTTCTTT. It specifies CASSLPGLRREAFF. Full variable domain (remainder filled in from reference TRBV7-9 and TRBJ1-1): DTGVSQNPRHKITKRGQNVTFRCDPISEHNRLYWYRQTLGQGPEFLTYFQNEAQLEKSRLLSDRFSAERPKGSFSTLEIQRTEQGDSAMYLCASSLPGLRREAFFGQGTRLTVV.

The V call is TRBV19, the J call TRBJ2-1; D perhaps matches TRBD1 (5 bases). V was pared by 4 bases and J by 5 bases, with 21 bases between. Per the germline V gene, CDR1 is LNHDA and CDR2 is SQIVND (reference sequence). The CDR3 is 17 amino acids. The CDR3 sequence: CASSRAASWGYNNEQFF. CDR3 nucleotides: TGTGCCAGTAGTAGGGCAGCGTCTTGGGGCTATAACAATGAGCAGTTCTTC.

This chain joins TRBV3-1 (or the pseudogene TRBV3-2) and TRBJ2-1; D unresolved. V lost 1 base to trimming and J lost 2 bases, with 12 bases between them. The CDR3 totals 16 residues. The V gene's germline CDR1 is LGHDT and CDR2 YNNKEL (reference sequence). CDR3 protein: CASSQAAGPPYNEQFF. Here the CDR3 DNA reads TGTGCCAGCAGCCAAGCGGCTGGGCCCCCCTACAATGAGCAGTTCTTC.

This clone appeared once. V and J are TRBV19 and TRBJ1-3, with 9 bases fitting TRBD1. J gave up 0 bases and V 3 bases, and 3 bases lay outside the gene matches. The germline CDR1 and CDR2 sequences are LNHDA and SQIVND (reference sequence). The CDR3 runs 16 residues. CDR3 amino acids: CASSIRQGGSGNTIYF. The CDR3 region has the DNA TGTGCCAGTAGTATCCGACAGGGGGGCTCTGGAAACACCATATATTTT.

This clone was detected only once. The CDR3 DNA reads as TGTGCCAGCAGCGTCGGACAGGGAAATTCACCCCTCCACTTT. Translating it yields CASSVGQGNSPLHF. This rearrangement joins TRBV7-8 to TRBJ1-6; 8 nucleotides align to TRBD1. The trim removed 5 bases at V and 7 bases at J, leaving 4 bases unmatched. CDR3 length: 14 residues. In germline, CDR1 is SGHVS, CDR2 FQNEAQ.

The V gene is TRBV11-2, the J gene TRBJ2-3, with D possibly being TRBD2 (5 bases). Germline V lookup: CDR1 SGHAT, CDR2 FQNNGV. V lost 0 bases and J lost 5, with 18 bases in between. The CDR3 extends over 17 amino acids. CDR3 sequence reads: CASSLDGSDFREDTQYF. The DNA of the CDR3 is TGTGCCAGCAGCTTAGACGGTAGCGATTTCAGAGAAGATACGCAGTATTTT.

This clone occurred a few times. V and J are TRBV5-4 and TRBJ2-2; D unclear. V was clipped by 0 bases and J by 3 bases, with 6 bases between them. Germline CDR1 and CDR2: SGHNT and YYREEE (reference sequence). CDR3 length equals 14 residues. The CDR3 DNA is TGTGCCAGCAGCTTGGCGACGGACACCGGGGAGCTGTTTTTT. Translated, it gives CASSLATDTGELFF.

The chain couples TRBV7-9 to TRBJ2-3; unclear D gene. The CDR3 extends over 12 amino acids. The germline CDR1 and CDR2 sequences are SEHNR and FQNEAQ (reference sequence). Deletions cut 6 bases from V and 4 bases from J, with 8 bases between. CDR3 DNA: TGTGCCAGCAGACGGGTGTCAGATACGCAGTATTTT. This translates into CASRRVSDTQYF.

The DNA for the CDR3 is TGTGCCAGCAGTTTACCCACCCCAGATACGCAGTATTTT. Translating gives CASSLPTPDTQYF. V and J are TRBV28 and TRBJ2-3, with D unclear. The CDR3 is made up of 13 amino acids. Germline V gene sequence: CDR1 MDHEN, CDR2 SYDVKM. Trimming stripped 2 bases from V and 4 bases from J, with 7 bases between.

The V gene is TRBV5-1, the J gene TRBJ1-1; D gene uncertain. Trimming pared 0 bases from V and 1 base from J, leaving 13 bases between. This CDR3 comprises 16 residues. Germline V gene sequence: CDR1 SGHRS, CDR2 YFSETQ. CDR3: CASSLAGRIANTEAFF. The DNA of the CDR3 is TGCGCCAGCAGCTTGGCGGGCAGGATAGCGAACACTGAAGCTTTCTTT.

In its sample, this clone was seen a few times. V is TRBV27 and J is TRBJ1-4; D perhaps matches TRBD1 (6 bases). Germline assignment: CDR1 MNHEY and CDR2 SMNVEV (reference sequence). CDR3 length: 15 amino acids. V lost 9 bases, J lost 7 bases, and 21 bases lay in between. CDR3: CASTSRDNRGEKLFF. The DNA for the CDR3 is TGTGCCAGTACCTCACGGGACAATCGAGGTGAAAAACTGTTTTTT.

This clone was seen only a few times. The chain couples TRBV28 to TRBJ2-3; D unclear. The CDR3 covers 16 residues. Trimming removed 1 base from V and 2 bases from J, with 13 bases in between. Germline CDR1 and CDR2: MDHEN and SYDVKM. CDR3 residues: CASSLYSAVPTDTQYF. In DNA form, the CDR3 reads TGTGCCAGCAGTTTATACTCTGCGGTCCCCACAGATACGCAGTATTTT.

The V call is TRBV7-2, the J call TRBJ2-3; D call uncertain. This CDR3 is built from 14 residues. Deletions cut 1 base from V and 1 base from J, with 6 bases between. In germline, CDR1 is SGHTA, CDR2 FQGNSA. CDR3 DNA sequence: TGTGCCAGCAGCTTAGAGGGTGGCACAGATACGCAGTATTTT. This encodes CASSLEGGTDTQYF.

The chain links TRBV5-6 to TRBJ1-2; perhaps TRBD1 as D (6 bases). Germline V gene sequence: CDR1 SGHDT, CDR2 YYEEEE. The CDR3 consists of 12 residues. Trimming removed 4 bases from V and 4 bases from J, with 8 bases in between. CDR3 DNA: TGTGCCAGCAGCAACAGGGCCTATGGCTACACCTTC. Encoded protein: CASSNRAYGYTF.

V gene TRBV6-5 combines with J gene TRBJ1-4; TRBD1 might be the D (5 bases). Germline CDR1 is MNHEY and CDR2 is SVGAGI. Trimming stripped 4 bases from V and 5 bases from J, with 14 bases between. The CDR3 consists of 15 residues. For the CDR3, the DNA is TGTGCCAGCAGTTGGACGGGGGGAACGAATGAAAAACTGTTTTTT. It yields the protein CASSWTGGTNEKLFF.